This passage covers 2 T cell receptor beta chains from one sample sequenced in a study of CXCR3-negative and CXCR3-positive naive CD8 T cells. The study, taken as a whole, reports: CXCR3-expressing naive cells carried TRB CDR3s more hydrophobic than those of CXCR3-negative naive cells.

Their antigens remain unidentified. cDNA libraries for TRB were generated by 5' RACE incorporating UMI labels. TCRdb re-called the 5' RACE reads and gives one entry per CDR3 protein, without DNA. Listed are 130,000 to 150,000 distinct CDR3 sequences; under 0.35% falls within the top ten. Material for sequencing was naive CXCR3+ CD8+ T cells from blood. As to subset: CD45RO-CCR7+CD27+CD95- naive CD8+ T cells expressing CXCR3 (TNR3+). Receptors were obtained from a human donor in good health. Some clones in this sample may be carry-over from other donors' samples.

The V gene is TRBV28, the J gene TRBJ2-7; with no DNA, the TCRdb D assignment of TRBD1 cannot be verified. This CDR3 is 13 amino acids long. CDR1 and CDR2 from the germline V gene are MDHEN and SYDVKM. The CDR3 loop is CASSRTGSDEQYF. Based on the CDR3 plus reference TRBV28 and TRBJ2-7, the full variable domain is DVKVTQSSRYLVKRTGEKVFLECVQDMDHENMFWYRQDPGLGLRLIYFSYDVKMKEKGDIPEGYSVSREKKERFSLILESASTNQTSMYLCASSRTGSDEQYFGPGTRLTVT.

The chain uses TRBV28 and TRBJ2-2; lacking DNA, the TRBD1 call made by TCRdb goes unchecked. This CDR3 is built from 15 residues. Germline V lookup: CDR1 MDHEN, CDR2 SYDVKM. This CDR3 reads CASIWRGGRTGELFF.